The 15 T cell receptor beta chains listed next were all sequenced from one sample in a study of technical replicates of blood from a handful of donors. Some clones are missing from TCRdb's copy, which holds only in-frame ones; the method was immunoSEQ multiplex PCR. The table records some 31,000 clones, about 92% of them present only once. What was sequenced was PBMCs. The receptors stem from a human donor in good health. Some clones in this sample may be carry-over from other donors' samples.

The sample holds one count of this clone. V is TRBV7-2 and J is TRBJ1-3; no clear D gene. V gave up 2 bases and J gave up 0 bases, with 8 bases separating them. There are 15 residues in the CDR3. Looked up from germline, CDR1 is SGHTA and CDR2 is FQGNSA. In DNA, the CDR3 is TGTGCCAGCAGCTTAAGCCAAATCTCTGGAAACACCATATATTTT. This encodes CASSLSQISGNTIYF.

The rearrangement uses TRBV15 and TRBJ2-3, with D possibly TRBD2 on 6 matching bases. Germline V lookup: CDR1 LNHNV, CDR2 YYDKDF (reference sequence). Trimming pared 5 bases from V and 11 bases from J, leaving 17 bases between. This CDR3 comprises 13 residues. The CDR3 nucleotides are TGTGCCACCAGCTTTGAAGGAGGGAGGAGGCAGTATTTT. It encodes CATSFEGGRRQYF.

This rearrangement joins TRBV11-3 to TRBJ2-7; a possible D gene is TRBD1 (6 bases). V lost 5 bases to trimming and J lost 2 bases, with 16 bases between them. This CDR3 is built from 15 residues. Germline V CDR1 and CDR2: SGHNT, YENEEA. In nucleotides, the CDR3 is TGTGCCAGCAGCGCCCGAGGGGGAATGGCCTACGAGCAGTACTTC. It encodes CASSARGGMAYEQYF.

This clone has a single count. The V call is TRBV5-6, the J call TRBJ2-2; D may be TRBD1 (5 bases). Trimming shortened V by 4 bases and J by 5 bases, and 12 bases separated the two germline ends. Germline assignment: CDR1 SGHDT and CDR2 YYEEEE. The CDR3 covers 14 residues. The CDR3 sequence: CASSPDKGTGELFF. The CDR3 bases are TGTGCCAGCAGCCCGGACAAGGGAACCGGGGAGCTGTTTTTT.

The rearrangement links TRBV18 to TRBJ1-6, with 9 positions matching TRBD1. In germline, CDR1 is KGHSH, CDR2 LQKENI. There are 18 residues in the CDR3. V dropped 2 bases and J dropped 0; count of bases not matched to a gene: 5. The CDR3 nucleotides read TGTGCCAGCTCACCAGGGACAGGGATCGGCTCCTATAATTCACCCCTCCACTTT. This codes for CASSPGTGIGSYNSPLHF.

This clone occurred once. V and J are TRBV29-1 and TRBJ2-3; 14 nucleotides align to TRBD2. After removal of 4 bases from V and 2 bases from J, the junction contained 5 bases not matched to a gene. The CDR3 runs 16 residues. The germline V gene has CDR1 SQVTM and CDR2 ANQGSEA. The CDR3 loop is CSVARTSGGNTDTQYF. The CDR3 DNA follows: TGCAGCGTTGCCCGGACTAGCGGGGGGAACACAGATACGCAGTATTTT.

The chain is built from TRBV7-9 and TRBJ1-2; 9 nucleotides align to TRBD1. With V trimmed by 5 bases and J by 7 bases, 14 bases remained unmatched. The V gene's germline CDR1 is SEHNR and CDR2 FQNEAQ (reference sequence). The CDR3 is 16 amino acids. The CDR3 loop is CASSPDVGQGFGGYTF. CDR3 in DNA: TGTGCCAGCAGCCCTGACGTGGGACAGGGCTTTGGTGGCTACACCTTC.

The rearrangement links TRBV4-3 to TRBJ1-5, with D perhaps matching TRBD1 (5 bases). Germline V CDR1 and CDR2: LGHNA, YSLEER. Trimming removed 0 bases from V and 11 bases from J, with 17 bases in between. The CDR3 covers 15 residues. The CDR3 loop reads CASSQERQGAAAQHF. The CDR3 nucleotides read TGCGCCAGCAGCCAAGAGCGGCAGGGTGCCGCGGCCCAGCATTTT.

V is TRBV7-9 and J is TRBJ2-7; D possibly corresponds to TRBD2 (5 bases). This CDR3 has 13 residues. CDR1 and CDR2 (germline): SEHNR, FQNEAQ (reference sequence). Trimming removed 5 bases at V and 0 bases at J, with 8 bases between. The CDR3 coding sequence is TGTGCCAGCAGCAACCGGGACTCCTACGAGCAGTACTTC. It encodes CASSNRDSYEQYF.

Here the CDR3 reads CASSFTAGDTGELFF. The CDR3 DNA reads as TGCGCCAGCAGCTTTACGGCGGGGGACACCGGGGAGCTGTTTTTT. The chain carries TRBV5-1 and TRBJ2-2; 7 bases are a match to TRBD2. This CDR3 has 15 amino acids. In germline, CDR1 is SGHRS, CDR2 YFSETQ. V shed 2 bases and J 3 bases; nucleotides not matched to a gene: 4.

The chain has TRBV5-1 and TRBJ2-3; 8 nucleotides match TRBD2. J lost 1 base, V lost 4 bases, and 8 bases had no gene match. This CDR3 is 16 amino acids long. CDR1 is SGHRS, CDR2 YFSETQ, per germline. The CDR3 DNA reads TGCGCCAGCAGCGCGGGACTAGGGGCGGGCACAGATACGCAGTATTTT. As protein: CASSAGLGAGTDTQYF.

A single count supports this clone. The V and J genes are TRBV27 and TRBJ1-1, with 12 bases lining up with TRBD1. CDR3 length: 16 residues. CDR1 is MNHEY and CDR2 is SMNVEV in the germline V gene (reference sequence). The junction had 3 bases not matched to a gene; V was cut back by 2 bases and J by 2 bases. The chain's CDR3 is CASSLRGQGANTEAFF. For the CDR3, the DNA is TGTGCCAGCAGTTTAAGGGGACAGGGGGCTAACACTGAAGCTTTCTTT.

The chain couples TRBV6-5 to TRBJ2-2, with TRBD2 matching over 8 bases. Trimming cost V 6 bases and J 5 bases; bases outside gene matches: 5. The germline V gene encodes CDR1 MNHEY and CDR2 SVGAGI. The CDR3 contains 14 residues. Here the CDR3 DNA reads TGTGCCAGCAGACTAGCGGAGGGAACCGGGGAGCTGTTTTTT. Its protein product is CASRLAEGTGELFF.

This chain connects TRBV30 to TRBJ1-5; D remains ambiguous. The CDR3 runs to 13 residues. Trimming stripped 3 bases from V and 4 bases from J, with 10 bases between. In germline, CDR1 is GTSNPN, CDR2 SVGIG (reference sequence). In DNA, the CDR3 is TGTGCCTGGAGCATCGACACTAATCAGCCCCAGCATTTT. It translates to CAWSIDTNQPQHF. The full variable domain, with the rest looked up from reference TRBV30 and TRBJ1-5, is SQTIHQWPATLVQPVGSPLSLECTVEGTSNPNLYWYRQAAGRGLQLLFYSVGIGQISSEVPQNLSASRPQDRQFILSSKKLLLSDSGFYLCAWSIDTNQPQHFGDGTRLSIL.

The rearrangement uses TRBV7-9 and TRBJ1-1, with 7 bases identical to TRBD1. The CDR3 consists of 15 residues. J lost 1 base, V lost 5 bases, and 7 bases had no gene match. Germline CDR1 is SEHNR and CDR2 is FQNEAQ (reference sequence). In nucleotides, the CDR3 is TGTGCCAGCAGCGCAACCGGGACAGCGAACACTGAAGCTTTCTTT. Translating it yields CASSATGTANTEAFF.